These 26 T cell receptor beta chains were sequenced from one sample in a study of T cell responses to AZD1222 COVID-19 vaccine. The assay was immunoSEQ multiplex PCR, and TCRdb's table has in-frame clones only and misses some. The table has over 130,000 clones, around nine tenths seen once. The sample here was peripheral blood, taken 28 days after the second AZD1222 dose. The receptors come from an adult who received the AZD1222 COVID-19 vaccine.

This chain links TRBV21-1 with TRBJ1-5. TRBV21-1 is tagged as a pseudogene. There are 16 residues in the CDR3. The CDR3 loop reads CASSEKSTGGGQPQHF. The CDR3 coding sequence is TGTGCCAGCAGCGAAAAGTCAACCGGGGGCGGGCAGCCCCAGCATTTT.

The chain employs TRBV2 and TRBJ1-5; TRBD1 matches at 10 bases. Germline V gives CDR1 SNHLY, CDR2 FYNNEI. The CDR3 spans 16 residues. Trimming took 7 bases from V and 6 from J; bases not matched to a gene: 12. CDR3 region: CASTHEGRTGGQPQHF. CDR3 DNA: TGTGCCAGCACCCACGAGGGGAGGACAGGGGGTCAGCCCCAGCATTTT.

V gene TRBV7-2 combines with J gene TRBJ2-3; 8 bases line up with TRBD2. Germline V lookup: CDR1 SGHTA, CDR2 FQGNSA. The CDR3 loop spans 17 amino acids. V was pared by 1 base and J by 6 bases, with 12 bases of the junction left unmatched. The CDR3 loop is CASSLGGMSGSPDTQYF. The CDR3 region has the DNA TGTGCCAGCAGCTTAGGGGGTATGAGCGGGAGTCCCGATACGCAGTATTTT.

The chain carries TRBV27 and TRBJ1-1; perhaps TRBD1 as D (5 bases). CDR1 MNHEY and CDR2 SMNVEV come from the germline V gene (reference sequence). Trimming removed 6 bases at V and 1 base at J, with 9 bases between. The CDR3 runs to 13 residues. The CDR3 DNA sequence: TGTGCCAGCAGGCCAGGACAGAACACTGAAGCTTTCTTT. This translates into CASRPGQNTEAFF.

The chain uses TRBV19 and TRBJ2-7; D might be TRBD2 (6 bases). The CDR3 is made up of 14 amino acids. V was trimmed by 5 bases and J by 1 base, leaving 12 bases between them. The V gene's germline CDR1 is LNHDA and CDR2 SQIVND (reference sequence). DNA for the CDR3: TGTGCCAGTAGTCTAGGGACTGCGTCCTACGAGCAGTACTTC. Its translation is CASSLGTASYEQYF.

This chain joins TRBV29-1 and TRBJ2-3, with D possibly matching TRBD1 (5 bases). CDR3 length equals 13 residues. The V end lost 2 bases, the J end lost 2 bases, and 8 bases lay between the germline ends. Germline V gene lookup returns CDR1 SQVTM and CDR2 ANQGSEA. This chain's CDR3 is CSVEMGLTDTQYF. The CDR3 DNA follows: TGCAGCGTTGAAATGGGGCTCACAGATACGCAGTATTTT.

The chain recombines TRBV15 with TRBJ1-2; D uncertain. The CDR3 spans 12 residues. V lost 3 bases and J lost 0, with 2 bases in between. CDR1 and CDR2 (germline): LNHNV, YYDKDF (reference sequence). The CDR3 protein is CATSSANYGYTF. In DNA, the CDR3 is TGTGCCACCAGCAGCGCTAACTATGGCTACACCTTC. The full variable domain, rest sourced from reference TRBV15 and TRBJ1-2, is DAMVIQNPRYQVTQFGKPVTLSCSQTLNHNVMYWYQQKSSQAPKLLFHYYDKDFNNEADTPDNFQSRRPNTSFCFLDIRSPGLGDTAMYLCATSSANYGYTFGSGTRLTVV.

A single count supports this clone. This chain links TRBV12-3 or TRBV12-4 with TRBJ1-2, with D possibly being TRBD1 (6 bases). There are 13 residues in the CDR3. The ends were cut back, 4 bases at V and 4 bases at J, with 10 bases in the middle. The CDR3: CASSWDTGYGYTF. CDR3 coding DNA: TGTGCCAGCAGTTGGGACACCGGCTATGGCTACACCTTC.

The chain joins TRBV12-3 or TRBV12-4 to TRBJ1-2; D ambiguous. This CDR3 has 11 amino acids. Trimming took off 7 bases at V and 7 bases at J, with 10 bases between the two ends. The DNA for the CDR3 is TGTGCCAGCATCGGGGTGGGTGGCTACACCTTC. Its protein product is CASIGVGGYTF.

This rearrangement joins TRBV19 to TRBJ1-2; 7 bases are shared with TRBD1. J lost 1 base, V lost 4 bases, and 15 bases had no gene match. Germline loops: CDR1 LNHDA, CDR2 SQIVND (reference sequence). The length of the CDR3 is 18 residues. CDR3 bases: TGTGCCAGTAGTAAGGTTAGACCCAGACAGGGCCTTAACTATGGCTACACCTTC. It is translated as CASSKVRPRQGLNYGYTF.

This clone was picked up a small number of times. The CDR3 protein is CASSQESSAGTIYNEQFF. The CDR3 nucleotides read TGTGCCAGCAGCCAAGAGTCGTCGGCAGGGACCATCTACAATGAGCAGTTCTTC. V and J are TRBV3-1 (or the pseudogene TRBV3-2) and TRBJ2-1, with D perhaps assigned TRBD1 or TRBD2 (5 bases each). Trimming shortened V by 0 bases and J by 3 bases, and 18 bases separated the two germline ends. Germline V lookup: CDR1 LGHDT, CDR2 YNNKEL (reference sequence). There are 18 residues in the CDR3.

Many counts were recorded for this clone. This sequence joins TRBV6-5 and TRBJ2-7, with TRBD2 identical over 9 bases. CDR3 length: 15 residues. The junction had 9 bases not matched to a gene; V was cut back by 8 bases and J by 1 base. Germline loops: CDR1 MNHEY, CDR2 SVGAGI. CDR3 sequence reads: CASGGGASGSYEQYF. The DNA of the CDR3 is TGTGCCAGCGGCGGGGGGGCTAGCGGATCCTACGAGCAGTACTTC.

The chain recombines TRBV7-7 with TRBJ2-3, with 7 positions matching TRBD1. The germline gives CDR1 SSHAT, CDR2 FNYEAQ (reference sequence). The trim removed 4 bases at V and 2 bases at J, leaving 6 bases unmatched. The CDR3 is 15 residues long. CDR3 in DNA: TGTGCCAGCAGCTCGGGACAGTCCCCCACAGATACGCAGTATTTT. This codes for CASSSGQSPTDTQYF.

The J gene is TRBJ2-7, the V gene TRBV3-1 (or the pseudogene TRBV3-2), with TRBD1 matching over 8 bases. Trimming at V came to 4 bases and at J to 9 bases, leaving 8 bases not matched to a gene. This CDR3 comprises 13 residues. Germline-derived CDR1 and CDR2 are LGHDT and YNNKEL (reference sequence). The CDR3 coding sequence is TGTGCCAGCAGCCCCACAAAACAGGGGGGGCAGTACTTC. This codes for CASSPTKQGGQYF.

The sample holds one count of this clone. The J gene is TRBJ2-3, the V gene TRBV29-1, with 8 bases matching TRBD2. Germline assignment: CDR1 SQVTM and CDR2 ANQGSEA. The CDR3 covers 15 residues. V shed 4 bases and J 2 bases; nucleotides not matched to a gene: 8. The CDR3 protein is CSVGGRAGDTDTQYF. The DNA for the CDR3 is TGCAGCGTTGGAGGGCGAGCGGGAGACACAGATACGCAGTATTTT.

This sequence joins TRBV27 and TRBJ1-1, with D maybe TRBD1 (5 bases). CDR1 MNHEY and CDR2 SMNVEV come from the germline V gene (reference sequence). Trimming took 7 bases from V and 0 from J, leaving 27 bases between them. The CDR3 contains 19 residues. The CDR3 here is CASTLPRGLLYWVNTEAFF. The CDR3 bases are TGTGCCAGCACGCTGCCCCGGGGACTCTTGTACTGGGTGAACACTGAAGCTTTCTTT.

The chain carries TRBV5-1 and TRBJ2-1, with D tentatively TRBD1 or TRBD2 (5 bases each). V dropped 4 bases and J dropped 5 bases, with 16 bases sitting between them. CDR3 size: 15 residues. Germline V gives CDR1 SGHRS, CDR2 YFSETQ. The CDR3 reads CASSRGGRVDNEQFF. CDR3 nucleotides: TGCGCCAGCAGCCGGGGCGGCAGGGTCGACAATGAGCAGTTCTTC.

This clone was counted ten times or more. Other DNA sequences in this sample translate to the same CDR3. The chain is built from TRBV29-1 and TRBJ1-1; D unclear. The length of the CDR3 is 10 residues. Trimming stripped 7 bases from V and 0 bases from J, with 3 bases between. Per the germline V gene, CDR1 is SQVTM and CDR2 is ANQGSEA. CDR3 residues: CSALNTEAFF. CDR3 DNA: TGCAGCGCCTTGAACACTGAAGCTTTCTTT. The whole variable domain, filled in from reference TRBV29-1 and TRBJ1-1, reads SAVISQKPSRDICQRGTSLTIQCQVDSQVTMMFWYRQQPGQSLTLIATANQGSEATYESGFVIDKFPISRPNLTFSTLTVSNMSPEDSSIYLCSALNTEAFFGQGTRLTVV.

The J gene is TRBJ2-3, the V gene TRBV27, with 8 bases matching TRBD2. This CDR3 is built from 18 residues. V shed 4 bases and J 0 bases; nucleotides not matched to a gene: 12. Germline V lookup: CDR1 MNHEY, CDR2 SMNVEV (reference sequence). The CDR3 coding sequence is TGTGCCAGCAGTTCTGGGACGGGAGGGCCGGGGAGCACAGATACGCAGTATTTT. Its translation is CASSSGTGGPGSTDTQYF.

The rearrangement uses TRBV19 and TRBJ1-5, with unresolved D. Trimming removed 6 bases from V and 4 bases from J, with 7 bases in between. The CDR3 length is 12 residues. Germline V gene lookup returns CDR1 LNHDA and CDR2 SQIVND (reference sequence). The CDR3 region has the DNA TGTGCCAGTAGCACGCTGAATCAGCCCCAGCATTTT. Translated, it gives CASSTLNQPQHF.

The chain joins TRBV4-1 to TRBJ1-1, with D possibly matching TRBD1 (6 bases). The CDR3 contains 16 residues. Trimming removed 2 bases from V and 5 bases from J, with 18 bases in between. CDR1 is MGHRA and CDR2 is YSYEKL in the germline V gene. The CDR3 reads CASSQSGAGAQTEAFF. In nucleotides, the CDR3 is TGCGCCAGCAGCCAATCCGGGGCGGGGGCTCAAACTGAAGCTTTCTTT.

The V call is TRBV5-1, the J call TRBJ1-1, with TRBD1 matching over 8 bases. The trim removed 4 bases at V and 6 bases at J, leaving 8 bases unmatched. The CDR3 loop spans 14 amino acids. Germline V gene sequence: CDR1 SGHRS, CDR2 YFSETQ. CDR3 sequence reads: CASSPPDRDPEAFF. CDR3 DNA: TGCGCCAGCAGCCCCCCGGACAGGGACCCTGAAGCTTTCTTT.

The chain links TRBV6-5 to TRBJ1-1, with D tentatively TRBD1 (5 bases). Germline assignment: CDR1 MNHEY and CDR2 SVGAGI. The CDR3 has 13 amino acids. V lost 7 bases, J lost 1 base, and 10 bases lay in between. The CDR3 bases are TGTGCCAGCATGACAGACAGGAACACTGAAGCTTTCTTT. Amino acid sequence: CASMTDRNTEAFF.

CDR3 in DNA: TGTGCCAGCAGCCCCATGGACAGTCTTTATCAGCCCCAGCATTTT. It is translated as CASSPMDSLYQPQHF. The chain has TRBV5-8 and TRBJ1-5; tentative D call: TRBD1 (6 bases). Germline CDR1 and CDR2: SGHTS and YDEGEE. The CDR3 has 15 amino acids. The V and J ends lost 4 bases and 5 bases respectively, with 16 bases between them.

The chain uses TRBV5-4 and TRBJ1-2, with D unclear. CDR3 size: 13 residues. Germline loops: CDR1 SGHNT, CDR2 YYREEE (reference sequence). With 0 bases removed from V and 0 bases from J, the gap between germline ends came to 3 bases. The DNA of the CDR3 is TGTGCCAGCAGCTTGGCGGCTAACTATGGCTACACCTTC. This sequence encodes CASSLAANYGYTF.

Comment on this clone: This CDR3 is also generated by other DNA sequences in the sample. The V gene is TRBV30, the J gene TRBJ1-2; a possible D gene is TRBD1 (5 bases). V was pared by 1 base and J by 3 bases, with 9 bases between. The CDR3 sequence is 13 residues long. Per the germline V gene, CDR1 is GTSNPN and CDR2 is SVGIG (reference sequence). The CDR3 sequence is CAWSEARDYGYTF. Written as DNA, the CDR3 is TGTGCCTGGAGTGAGGCCAGGGACTATGGCTACACCTTC.